This T cell receptor (beta chain) is drawn from a study of blood T cell repertoires in COVID-19. Data came from immunoSEQ multiplex PCR; TCRdb stores just in-frame clones and leaves some out. The repertoire holds about 72,000 clones, with about nine tenths as singletons. The CDR3 spans 15 residues. CDR1 and CDR2 (germline): MNHEY, SVGAGI. V dropped 6 bases and J dropped 9; count of bases not matched to a gene: 7. The chain combines TRBV6-5 with TRBJ2-1; 14 positions match TRBD2. Sequenced input: peripheral blood. This sequence was found in a man between 65 and 85 years old with active or convalescent COVID-19. The DNA for the CDR3 is TGTGCCAGCAGCTTGGCGGGACTAGCGGGAGTTGAGCAGTTCTTC. Translating it yields CASSLAGLAGVEQFF.